This T cell receptor beta chain was found in a study of spatial heterogeneity in lung cancer. Each TCR cDNA molecule carried a unique molecular identifier. A single record per CDR3 protein comes from TCRdb applying MiXCR to the 5' RACE reads. The data hold about 120,000 distinct CDR3 sequences, with 12% observed a single time. The V gene end was trimmed by 5 bases and the J gene end by 4 bases; junction bases not matched to a gene: 5. The CDR3 covers 14 residues. In germline, CDR1 is SGHVS, CDR2 FNYEAQ. Documented time point: blood at routine non-recurrence follow-up after resection. Whole RNA was taken from tumor, nontumor lung or frozen PBMC; it was then sequenced unsorted.

The receptor was isolated from a male donor with early-stage non-small cell lung cancer. The genes are TRBV7-6 and TRBJ2-3; 8 nucleotides match TRBD2. The specimen was PBMCs, collected at follow-up. CDR3 DNA sequence: TGTGCCAGCAGCCGTGGGACTAGGGCAGATACGCAGTATTTT. It translates to CASSRGTRADTQYF. The complete variable domain, with remaining parts taken from reference TRBV7-6 and TRBJ2-3, reads GAGVSQSPRYKVTKRGQDVALRCDPISGHVSLYWYRQALGQGPEFLTYFNYEAQQDKSGLPNDRFSAERPEGSISTLTIQRTEQRDSAMYRCASSRGTRADTQYFGPGTRLTVL.